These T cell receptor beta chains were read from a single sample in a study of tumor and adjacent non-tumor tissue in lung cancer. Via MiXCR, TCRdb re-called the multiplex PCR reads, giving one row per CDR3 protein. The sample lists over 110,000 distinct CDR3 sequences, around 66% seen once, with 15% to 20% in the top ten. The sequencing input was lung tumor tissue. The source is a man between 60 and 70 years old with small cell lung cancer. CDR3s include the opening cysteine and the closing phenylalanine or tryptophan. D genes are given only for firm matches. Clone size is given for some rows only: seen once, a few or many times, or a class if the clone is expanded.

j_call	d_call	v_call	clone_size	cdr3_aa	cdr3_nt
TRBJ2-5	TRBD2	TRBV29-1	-	CSARTSGSGETQYF	TGTAGTGCCAGGACTAGCGGGAGCGGGGAGACCCAGTACTTC
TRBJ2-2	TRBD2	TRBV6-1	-	CASSERDNPTSGRTPGELFF	TGTGCCAGCAGTGAACGCGACAACCCGACTAGCGGGAGAACCCCAGGGGAGCTGTTTTTT
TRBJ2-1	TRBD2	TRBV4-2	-	CASSPLKGLAGAYGLRGYNGQFF	TGTGCCAGCAGCCCCCTCAAGGGACTAGCGGGAGCTTACGGGCTCAGGGGGTACAATGGGCAGTTCTTC
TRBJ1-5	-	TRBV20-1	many	CSARGEGPPQPQHF	TGCAGTGCTAGAGGGGAGGGACCCCCTCAGCCCCAGCATTTT
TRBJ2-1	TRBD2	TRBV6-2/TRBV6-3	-	CASRGLADYKEQFF	TGTGCCAGCAGAGGACTAGCGGACTACAAGGAGCAGTTCTTC
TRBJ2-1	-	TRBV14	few	CASSHHLRHNEQFF	TGTGCCAGCAGCCACCACTTGCGTCACAATGAGCAGTTCTTC
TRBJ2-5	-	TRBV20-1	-	CSAIIPNRDPSGAQYF	TGCAGTGCTATCATTCCTAACAGGGATCCCTCCGGGGCCCAGTACTTC
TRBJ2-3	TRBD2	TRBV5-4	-	CASNSSGRAIDTQYF	TGTGCCAGCAACTCTAGCGGGAGGGCCATAGATACTCAGTATTTT
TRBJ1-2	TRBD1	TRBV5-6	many	CASSWGQGRNYGYTF	TGTGCCAGCAGCTGGGGACAGGGGCGTAACTATGGCTACACCTTC
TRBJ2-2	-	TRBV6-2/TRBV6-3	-	CASGLRLVAGAGELFF	TGTGCCAGCGGGTTGAGATTGGTGGCAGGGGCCGGGGAGCTGTTTTTT
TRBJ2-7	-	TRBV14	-	CANSHLGNSYEQYF	TGTGCCAACAGCCACTTGGGGAACTCCTATGAACAGTACTTC
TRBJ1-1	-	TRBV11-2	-	CANSLGFGGNTEAFF	TGTGCCAACAGCTTAGGGTTCGGGGGGAACACTGAAGCTTTCTTT
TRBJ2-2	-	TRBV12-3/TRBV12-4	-	CASSRLTEELFF	TGTGCCAGCAGTAGACTCACCGAGGAGCTGTTTTTT
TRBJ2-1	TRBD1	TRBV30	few	CAWGRQGADEQFF	TGTGCCTGGGGCAGACAGGGGGCGGATGAGCAGTTCTTC
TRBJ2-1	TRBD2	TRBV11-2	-	CAIKRREPGNEQFF	TGTGCCATCAAGAGGCGGGAGCCGGGCAATGAGCAGTTCTTC
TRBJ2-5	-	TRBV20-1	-	CSARGDWGKETQYF	TGCAGTGCTAGAGGGGACTGGGGTAAAGAGACCCAGTACTTC
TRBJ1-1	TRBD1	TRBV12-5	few	CASGGDSLNTEAFF	TGTGCTAGTGGGGGGGACAGCCTGAACACTGAAGCTTTCTTT
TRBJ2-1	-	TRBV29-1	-	CSYPSTVSNEQFF	TGCAGCTACCCCTCGACAGTCTCAAATGAGCAGTTCTTC
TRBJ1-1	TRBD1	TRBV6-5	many	CASSYLGTGNTEAFF	TGTGCCAGCAGTTACCTCGGGACAGGAAACACTGAAGCTTTCTTT
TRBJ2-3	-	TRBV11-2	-	CASSIGPGRDTRYF	TGTGCCAGCAGCATAGGTCCGGGCAGAGATACGCGGTATTTT
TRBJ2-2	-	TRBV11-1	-	CASSLKPSNTGELFF	TGTGCCAGCAGCTTGAAGCCATCGAACACCGGGGAACTGTTTTTT
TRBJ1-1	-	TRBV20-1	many	CSATGHYTEAFF	TGCAGTGCCACGGGACACTACACTGAAGCTTTCTTT
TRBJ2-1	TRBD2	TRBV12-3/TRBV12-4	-	CVSTLFTSGTKEQFF	TGTGTCAGCACTTTATTCACTAGCGGGACCAAAGAGCAGTTCTTC
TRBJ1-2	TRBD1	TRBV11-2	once	CASSLVPGTGAYGHNF	TGTGCCAGCAGCCTCGTACCCGGGACAGGGGCCTATGGCCACAACTTC
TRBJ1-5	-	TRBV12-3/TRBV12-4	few	CASSLAGGGQSQHF	TGTGCCAGCAGTTTAGCGGGGGGTGGTCAGTCCCAGCATTTT
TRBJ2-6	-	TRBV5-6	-	CASSLYGSGANVLSF	TGTGCCAGCAGCTTGTATGGCTCTGGGGCCAACGTCCTGAGTTTC
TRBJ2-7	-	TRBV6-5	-	CASMLSASSYERYF	TGTGCCAGCATGTTGAGTGCCAGCTCCTACGAGCGGTATTTC
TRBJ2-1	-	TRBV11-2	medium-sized	CASNSGQIYNEQFF	TGTGCCAGCAACTCAGGACAGATCTACAATGAGCAGTTCTTC
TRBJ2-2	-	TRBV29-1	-	CSVGGRVGTGELFF	TGCAGCGTTGGGGGACGGGTGGGCACCGGGGAGCTGTTTTTT
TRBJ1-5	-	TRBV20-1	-	CSPSTGWNQPRHF	TGCAGTCCTAGTACCGGATGGAATCAGCCCCGGCATTTT
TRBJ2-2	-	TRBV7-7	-	CASSSGLNTGELFF	TGTGCTAGCAGCTCGGGACTGAACACCGGGGAGCTGTTTTTT
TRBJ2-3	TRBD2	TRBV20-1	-	CSARVSGMGEPDTQYF	TGCAGTGCTAGAGTTAGCGGGATGGGGGAGCCAGATACGCAGTATTTT
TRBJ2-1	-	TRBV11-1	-	CTSSLVAASYNELFF	TGTACCAGCAGCTTAGTCGCGGCATCCTACAATGAGCTGTTCTTC
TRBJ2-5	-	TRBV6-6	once	CASTYGETQGYF	TGTGCCAGCACTTATGGGGAGACCCAAGGATACTTC
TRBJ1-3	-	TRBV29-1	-	CIAGRAGNIIYF	TGCATCGCTGGACGGGCTGGAAACATCATATATTTT
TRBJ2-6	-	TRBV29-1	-	CSVEDGSGANVLTF	TGCAGCGTGGAGGACGGCTCTGGGGCCAACGTCCTGACTTTC
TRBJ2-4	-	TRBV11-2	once	CASSLGGSFARNIQYF	TGTGCAAGCAGCTTAGGGGGGAGCTTTGCCAGAAACATTCAGTACTTC
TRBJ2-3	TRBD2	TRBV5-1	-	CASSLAAGGDTQYF	TGCGCCAGCAGCTTGGCGGCGGGGGGGGATACGCAGTATTTT
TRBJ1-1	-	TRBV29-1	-	CSIVGGNTEAFF	TGCAGCATTGTGGGCGGCAACACTGAGGCTTTCTTT
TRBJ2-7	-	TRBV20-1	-	CSAGAPAQTYEQYF	TGCAGTGCTGGGGCCCCTGCACAAACCTACGAGCAGTACTTC
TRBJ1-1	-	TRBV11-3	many	CASSLGRQSNTEAFF	TGTGCCAGCAGCTTAGGTCGACAGAGCAACACTGAAGCTTTCTTT
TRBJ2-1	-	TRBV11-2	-	CASSPNERIYVYNEQLF	TGTGCCAGCAGCCCAAACGAACGAATATACGTCTACAATGAGCAGCTCTTC
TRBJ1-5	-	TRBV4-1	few	CASSQGGYSNQPQHF	TGCGCCAGCAGCCAGGGGGGGTATAGCAATCAGCCCCAGCATTTT
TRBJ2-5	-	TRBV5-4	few	CASSPDRSQETQYF	TGTGCCAGCAGCCCAGATCGATCCCAAGAGACCCAGTACTTC
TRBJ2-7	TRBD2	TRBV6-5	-	CASSSKGLATYEQYF	TGTGCCAGCAGTTCCAAGGGACTAGCTACCTACGAGCAGTACTTC
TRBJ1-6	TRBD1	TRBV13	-	CVSSSRDSDSPLHF	TGTGTCAGCAGCTCCCGGGACAGCGATTCACCCCTCCACTTT
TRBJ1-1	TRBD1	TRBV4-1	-	CASSPTGGTEAFF	TGCGCCAGCAGCCCGACAGGGGGCACTGAAGCTTTCTTT
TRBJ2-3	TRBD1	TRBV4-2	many	CASSPRTGSTADTQYF	TGTGCCAGCAGCCCAAGGACAGGGTCAACAGCAGATACGCAGTATTTT